This TCR beta chain was found in a study of glioma-infiltrating T cells. Using RNA template, CDR3s of TCR alpha and beta were amplified with iRepertoire arm-PCR. MiXCR was run by TCRdb on the multiplex PCR reads, yielding one entry per CDR3 protein. The sample has 150,000 to 200,000 distinct CDR3 sequences, 43% seen once. The V end lost 6 bases, the J end lost 2 bases, and 14 bases lay between the germline ends. This CDR3 has 14 amino acids. This chain joins TRBV12-3 or TRBV12-4 and TRBJ2-7; D not certain. The sequencing input was glioma tissue, nonneoplastic brain tissue, or PBMCs (not recorded which). This TCR was sampled from a human donor with low-grade glioma or glioblastoma, undergoing nonglioma brain surgery, or in good health (not recorded which). The CDR3 spells CASRDTDVAYEQYF. In DNA form, the CDR3 reads TGTGCCAGCAGAGACACTGATGTAGCCTACGAGCAGTACTTC.